This T cell receptor beta chain was obtained from a study of shared clonotypes between healthy human individuals. Looking at the study overall: Donors were a couple of women and a few men aged 18 to 49.

The replicate PCRs on unsorted PBMC were given 250 to 300 ng DNA, which is around 31,000 T cell genomes. The repertoire was sequenced with immunoSEQ multiplex PCR; TCRdb's copy has only in-frame clones and lacks some. This sample yields roughly 500,000 clones, of which 79% are seen a single time; 13% belongs to the top ten. The TCR comes from a woman aged 40 to 50 in good health. Some clones in this sample may be carry-over from other donors' samples. Sequencing was carried out using PBMCs.

The CDR3 is CASSARPGSAHEQYF. In DNA, the CDR3 is TGTGCCAGCAGTGCCAGACCCGGTTCAGCCCACGAGCAGTACTTC. The rearrangement joins TRBV6-4 to TRBJ2-5, with no clear D. The DNA end lines up better with TRBJ2-7; the J call may be wrong. CDR1 and CDR2 (germline): MRHNA, SNTAGT. CDR3 size: 15 residues.